This T cell receptor (beta chain) was profiled in a study of T-cell memory formation after mild COVID-19. In this sample, this clonotype turned up a few times. TCRdb reprocessed the 5' RACE reads via MiXCR and lists one record per CDR3 protein. The data hold 40,000 to 45,000 distinct CDR3 sequences, with about 7.3% observed a single time. Germline loops: CDR1 DFQATT, CDR2 SNEGSKA (reference sequence). The CDR3 is made up of 13 amino acids. The ends lost 3 bases at V and 5 bases at J; junction bases unmatched: 4. The chain employs TRBV20-1 and TRBJ1-2; the match to TRBD1 covers 9 bases. Sequencing was performed on PBMCs or a T cell subset sorted from them (not recorded which). The origin of this receptor is a young man who had mild COVID-19 (a few samples of this study predate the infection). Cell type and time point are not known. This CDR3 reads CSARRTGAYGYTF. The CDR3 coding sequence is TGCAGTGCTAGGAGGACAGGGGCGTATGGCTACACCTTC.